Below are 30 T cell receptor beta chains sequenced from a single sample in a study of Graves' ophthalmopathy and Graves' hyperthyroidism. RNA transcripts provided the template for amplifying TCR beta CDR3 regions. A first-round RT-PCR used HTBI primers, followed by a second-round multiplex PCR. MiXCR, run by TCRdb on the multiplex PCR reads, gives a single entry per CDR3 protein. This sample has 600,000 to 650,000 distinct CDR3 sequences, with roughly 20% found just once. Material: peripheral blood. These receptors were taken from a woman aged 18-30 years with stable Graves' hyperthyroidism. Some clones in this sample may be carry-over from other donors' samples.

The sample holds a few counts of this clonotype. The genes are TRBV3-1 and TRBJ1-1; D gene ambiguous. The V and J ends lost 4 bases and 1 base respectively, with 10 bases between them. Looked up from germline, CDR1 is LGHDT and CDR2 is YNNKEL (reference sequence). This CDR3 is built from 14 residues. The CDR3 bases are TGTGCCAGCAGCCCGCGACTGGAGAACACTGAAGCTTTCTTT. It yields the protein CASSPRLENTEAFF. Looking up the rest from reference TRBV3-1 and TRBJ1-1 gives the full variable domain: DTAVSQTPKYLVTQMGNDKSIKCEQNLGHDTMYWYKQDSKKFLKIMFSYNNKELIINETVPNRFSPKSPDKAHLNLHINSLELGDSAVYFCASSPRLENTEAFFGQGTRLTVV.

The chain couples TRBV28 to TRBJ1-1; no firm D call. The CDR3 is 14 residues long. Between the trimmed V and J ends, which lost 5 bases and 6 bases, there was a span of 16 bases. Germline CDR1 reads MDHEN; CDR2 reads SYDVKM. CDR3 protein: CASSPPARLPEAFF. The CDR3 nucleotides read TGTGCCAGCAGTCCCCCGGCGAGACTCCCTGAAGCTTTCTTT. Full variable domain (remainder filled in from reference TRBV28 and TRBJ1-1): DVKVTQSSRYLVKRTGEKVFLECVQDMDHENMFWYRQDPGLGLRLIYFSYDVKMKEKGDIPEGYSVSREKKERFSLILESASTNQTSMYLCASSPPARLPEAFFGQGTRLTVV.

This clonotype was seen more than once but under ten times. This chain links TRBV11-3 with TRBJ1-1, with D hard to call. V lost 4 bases and J lost 6, with 15 bases in between. This CDR3 has 14 amino acids. Germline V gene data show CDR1 as SGHNT and CDR2 as YENEEA. In nucleotides, the CDR3 is TGTGCCAGCAGCTCAAGTTACGGGGTAGCTGAAGCTTTCTTT. It translates to CASSSSYGVAEAFF.

This clonotype was detected a few times. The chain carries TRBV4-2 and TRBJ1-5; 7 bases align to TRBD1. Looked up from germline, CDR1 is LGHNA and CDR2 is YNFKEQ. This CDR3 spans 18 amino acids. The junction had 12 bases not matched to a gene; V was cut back by 0 bases and J by 4 bases. DNA for the CDR3: TGTGCCAGCAGCCAAGACCAGGGGGGCGAGTATAGGAATCAGCCCCAGCATTTT. Encoded protein: CASSQDQGGEYRNQPQHF.

The J gene is TRBJ1-2, the V gene TRBV25-1, with no clear D. The CDR3 runs 14 residues. The germline V gene has CDR1 MGHDK and CDR2 SYGVNS. The ends were cut back, 3 bases at V and 5 bases at J, with 13 bases in the middle. DNA of the CDR3: TGTGCCAGCAGTGACCGACGGTTTTTGTATGGCTACACCTTC. This sequence encodes CASSDRRFLYGYTF.

This clonotype was seen many times. The chain is built from TRBV2 and TRBJ2-5; 10 bases fit TRBD2. The germline V gene has CDR1 SNHLY and CDR2 FYNNEI. The CDR3 runs 15 residues. Trimming at V came to 3 bases and at J to 2 bases, leaving 3 bases not matched to a gene. The DNA for the CDR3 is TGTGCCAGCAGTGAGCGGACTAGCGGACAAGAGACCCAGTACTTC. It translates to CASSERTSGQETQYF.

In DNA, the CDR3 is TGTGCCAGCAGCTTCAAGGACAGGGGGCGCCGAGAACGGACTGAAGCTTTCTTT. This encodes CASSFKDRGRRERTEAFF. This chain uses TRBV11-1 with TRBJ1-1, with TRBD1 matching 11 bases. Germline V gene lookup returns CDR1 SGHAT and CDR2 FQDESV (reference sequence). The CDR3 totals 18 residues. After removal of 3 bases from V and 5 bases from J, the junction contained 14 bases not matched to a gene.

The chain has TRBV11-1 and TRBJ1-2; no firm D call. The CDR3 sequence is 15 residues long. V was pared by 5 bases and J by 2 bases, with 15 bases between. CDR1 and CDR2 (germline): SGHAT, FQDESV (reference sequence). The CDR3 loop is CASSANSDFNYGYTF. CDR3 nucleotides: TGTGCCAGCAGCGCGAACAGCGACTTCAACTATGGCTACACCTTC. Together with reference TRBV11-1 and TRBJ1-2, the CDR3 gives the full variable domain: EAEVAQSPRYKITEKSQAVAFWCDPISGHATLYWYRQILGQGPELLVQFQDESVVDDSQLPKDRFSAERLKGVDSTLKIQPAELGDSAMYLCASSANSDFNYGYTFGSGTRLTVV.

The genes are TRBV29-1 and TRBJ2-5, with TRBD2 identical over 7 bases. Germline V gene sequence: CDR1 SQVTM, CDR2 ANQGSEA. This CDR3 spans 11 amino acids. J gave up 5 bases and V 6 bases, and 3 bases lay outside the gene matches. The CDR3 DNA is TGCAGCGTGGCAGCGGGGGAGACCCAGTACTTC. It yields the protein CSVAAGETQYF. The variable domain in full, completed from reference TRBV29-1 and TRBJ2-5, reads SAVISQKPSRDICQRGTSLTIQCQVDSQVTMMFWYRQQPGQSLTLIATANQGSEATYESGFVIDKFPISRPNLTFSTLTVSNMSPEDSSIYLCSVAAGETQYFGPGTRLLVL.

The table lists this clonotype with many counts. This rearrangement joins TRBV7-3 to TRBJ1-1; D might be TRBD1 (5 bases). Trimming removed 4 bases from V and 7 bases from J, with 19 bases in between. Germline V gives CDR1 SGHTA, CDR2 FQGTGA. This CDR3 region has 15 residues. The CDR3 here is CASSSGQGSFGEAFF. The DNA for the CDR3 is TGTGCCAGCAGCTCGGGGCAGGGAAGTTTCGGTGAAGCTTTCTTT.

This clonotype was counted many times. V is TRBV28 and J is TRBJ2-5; D might be TRBD2 (5 bases). V was shortened by 6 bases and J by 0 bases, with 11 bases between the two germline ends. CDR3 length equals 14 residues. CDR1 is MDHEN and CDR2 is SYDVKM in the germline V gene. CDR3 sequence (DNA): TGTGCCAGCAGCTCACCGGAGGACCAAGAGACCCAGTACTTC. It translates to CASSSPEDQETQYF. The variable domain in full, with the rest retrieved from reference TRBV28 and TRBJ2-5, is DVKVTQSSRYLVKRTGEKVFLECVQDMDHENMFWYRQDPGLGLRLIYFSYDVKMKEKGDIPEGYSVSREKKERFSLILESASTNQTSMYLCASSSPEDQETQYFGPGTRLLVL.

This clonotype was counted many times. The chain uses TRBV5-1 and TRBJ2-5; D gene uncertain. The germline V gene encodes CDR1 SGHRS and CDR2 YFSETQ. Trimming took off 1 base at V and 1 base at J, with 17 bases between the two ends. The CDR3 covers 17 residues. This CDR3 reads CASSLKPTGFSQETQYF. CDR3 DNA sequence: TGCGCCAGCAGCTTGAAACCCACCGGCTTTTCCCAAGAGACCCAGTACTTC.

This clonotype occurred many times. The chain recombines TRBV19 with TRBJ1-1; D is possibly TRBD1 (6 bases). The CDR3 length is 12 residues. The V end was cut by 10 bases, the J end by 11 bases, with 20 bases between. Germline CDR1 is LNHDA and CDR2 is SQIVND (reference sequence). CDR3 amino acids: CATDGGANWAFF. In nucleotides, the CDR3 is TGTGCCACCGACGGGGGGGCCAATTGGGCTTTCTTT.

CDR3 nucleotides: TGTGCCAGCAGTTCCCCGGTCTTCTCTGGAAACACCATATATTTT. Translated, it gives CASSSPVFSGNTIYF. V gene TRBV6-2 or TRBV6-3 combines with J gene TRBJ1-3; D ambiguous. V lost 4 bases to trimming and J lost 0 bases, with 10 bases between them. Germline assignment: CDR1 MNHEY and CDR2 SVGEGT. The CDR3 contains 15 residues.

This clonotype appeared many times. The gene calls are TRBV6-1 and TRBJ1-1; maybe TRBD1 (5 bases). The CDR3 length is 16 residues. Trimming took 6 bases from V and 0 from J, leaving 17 bases between them. The germline CDR1 and CDR2 sequences are MNHNS and SASEGT. The DNA for the CDR3 is TGTGCCAGCAGGGCAGGGCCCCAGGCAATGAACACTGAAGCTTTCTTT. It specifies CASRAGPQAMNTEAFF.

This clonotype showed up many times. The gene calls are TRBV25-1 and TRBJ2-7; D unclear. Germline CDR1 MGHDK, CDR2 SYGVNS. The CDR3 has 13 amino acids. The V end was cut by 3 bases, the J end by 5 bases, with 11 bases between. The CDR3 region is CASSEAGRDEQYF. CDR3 DNA: TGTGCCAGCAGTGAGGCAGGTAGGGACGAGCAGTACTTC.

Ten or more counts support this clonotype. V is TRBV12-3 or TRBV12-4 and J is TRBJ2-7, with 7 bases fitting TRBD1. With 6 bases clipped from V and 0 bases from J, the junction kept 5 bases outside the gene matches. CDR3 length: 14 amino acids. The CDR3 DNA is TGTGCCAGCAGGCCCGGGACAGTCTCCTACGAGCAGTACTTC. It specifies CASRPGTVSYEQYF.

This clonotype was observed a handful of times. The V gene is TRBV3-1, the J gene TRBJ2-7, with TRBD1 matching over 8 bases. CDR1 is LGHDT, CDR2 YNNKEL, per germline (reference sequence). CDR3 length: 13 amino acids. V trimming: 1 base; J trimming: 12 bases; junction bases outside the gene matches: 8. This CDR3 reads CASSQAGTGQMYF. The CDR3 DNA reads TGTGCCAGCAGCCAAGCCGGGACAGGTCAGATGTACTTC.

This clonotype was counted many times. This chain uses TRBV13 with TRBJ1-3; a possible D gene is TRBD1 (6 bases). V lost 5 bases and J lost 6, with 14 bases in between. This CDR3 has 14 amino acids. Looked up from germline, CDR1 is PRHDT and CDR2 is FYEKMQ (reference sequence). The CDR3 DNA reads as TGTGCCAGCAGCGTCAAGTGGACAGTAAACACCATATATTTT. Its protein product is CASSVKWTVNTIYF.

This clonotype was counted a few times. Because the CDR3 is missing its conserved closing phenylalanine or tryptophan, this is likely a read error. The genes are TRBV5-6 and TRBJ2-7; D gene unclear. Germline CDR1 SGHDT, CDR2 YYEEEE. The CDR3 runs 16 residues. The V gene lost 4 bases and the J gene lost 0 bases, with 17 bases spanning the gap. The CDR3 region is CASSPRKFLISYEQYS. The CDR3 DNA follows: TGTGCCAGCAGCCCCAGAAAGTTCCTTATCTCCTACGAGCAGTACTCC.

This clonotype appeared many times. J is TRBJ1-2 and V is TRBV3-1; unclear D gene. This CDR3 region has 12 residues. Germline-derived CDR1 and CDR2 are LGHDT and YNNKEL (reference sequence). Trimming pared 8 bases from V and 6 bases from J, leaving 13 bases between. As DNA, the CDR3 is TGTGCCAGCCGTCCCTCGGGGAATGGCTACACCTTC. As protein: CASRPSGNGYTF.

This clonotype was seen ten or more times. The V and J genes are TRBV6-5 and TRBJ1-6, with TRBD1 matching over 8 bases. The V and J ends lost 6 bases and 10 bases, in that order; junction bases with no gene match: 8. Germline lookup yields CDR1 MNHEY and CDR2 SVGAGI. The CDR3 spans 14 residues. For the CDR3, the DNA is TGTGCCAGCAGGCGGACAGGGAGCGGCTCACCCCTCCACTTT. Its protein product is CASRRTGSGSPLHF.

Details on this clonotype: This may be a read error: a much more frequent sequence differs by one nucleotide. The J gene is TRBJ2-7, the V gene TRBV28; TRBD1 might be the D (5 bases). Germline assignment: CDR1 MDHEN and CDR2 SYDVKM. The length of the CDR3 is 14 residues. This CDR3 is CASSQQESSYEEYF. CDR3 coding DNA: TGTGCCAGCAGTCAACAGGAAAGCTCCTACGAGGAGTACTTC.

This clonotype appeared once. This chain connects TRBV6-2 or TRBV6-3 to TRBJ2-2; D may correspond to TRBD1 or TRBD2 (5 bases each). CDR3 length equals 15 residues. Germline CDR1 is MNHEY and CDR2 is SVGEGT. V was cut by 6 bases and J by 2 bases, with 13 bases left in between. Written as DNA, the CDR3 is TGTGCCAGCAGGAGGGACGGGTCAAACACCGGGGAGCTGTTTTTT. Protein: CASRRDGSNTGELFF.

This clonotype was counted at least ten times. This chain connects TRBV10-3 to TRBJ2-7; 8 positions match TRBD1. The CDR3 is 15 residues long. Germline V gene sequence: CDR1 ENHRY, CDR2 SYGVKD. V lost 6 bases to trimming and J lost 3 bases; unmatched junction nucleotides: 10. CDR3 sequence reads: CAIRTRQGIVYEQYF. In nucleotides, the CDR3 is TGTGCCATCAGGACCCGACAGGGGATAGTCTACGAGCAGTACTTC.

The chain uses TRBV6-2 or TRBV6-3 and TRBJ2-7; 8 bases match TRBD2. J was trimmed by 0 bases and V by 8 bases; bases with no gene match: 6. The CDR3 is 14 amino acids. From germline, CDR1 is MNHEY and CDR2 SVGEGT. CDR3 amino acids: CASGRAGGSYEQYF. The CDR3 DNA is TGTGCCAGCGGACGCGCGGGGGGCTCCTACGAGCAGTACTTC.

The chain recombines TRBV12-3 or TRBV12-4 with TRBJ1-1; D is ambiguous. CDR3 length: 15 amino acids. V dropped 6 bases and J dropped 0 bases, with 14 bases sitting between them. In DNA, the CDR3 is TGTGCCAGCAGCCACATGTTGACGGTGAACACTGAAGCTTTCTTT. Translation gives CASSHMLTVNTEAFF.

This clonotype appeared many times. The chain is built from TRBV12-3 or TRBV12-4 and TRBJ2-5; the D gene is possibly TRBD2 (5 bases). V was trimmed by 5 bases and J by 5 bases, leaving 18 bases between them. The CDR3 extends over 15 amino acids. CDR3: CASSPILGVGETQYF. The CDR3 DNA is TGTGCCAGCAGTCCCATTCTCGGGGTTGGGGAGACCCAGTACTTC.

This clonotype appeared many times. The rearrangement uses TRBV19 and TRBJ1-5, with 8 bases matching TRBD1. CDR3 size: 15 residues. CDR1 LNHDA and CDR2 SQIVND come from the germline V gene (reference sequence). J gave up 2 bases and V 7 bases, and 7 bases lay outside the gene matches. CDR3 amino acids: CASKTGANGNQPQHF. DNA for the CDR3: TGTGCCAGTAAGACAGGGGCCAATGGCAATCAGCCCCAGCATTTT.

The table lists this clonotype with a few counts. The V and J genes are TRBV12-3 or TRBV12-4 and TRBJ2-7; 8 bases line up with TRBD1. CDR3 length equals 15 residues. The junction had 6 bases not matched to a gene; V was cut back by 1 base and J by 4 bases. This CDR3 is CASSLGQGTGYEQYF. CDR3 DNA sequence: TGTGCCAGCAGTTTAGGACAGGGGACAGGTTACGAGCAGTACTTC.